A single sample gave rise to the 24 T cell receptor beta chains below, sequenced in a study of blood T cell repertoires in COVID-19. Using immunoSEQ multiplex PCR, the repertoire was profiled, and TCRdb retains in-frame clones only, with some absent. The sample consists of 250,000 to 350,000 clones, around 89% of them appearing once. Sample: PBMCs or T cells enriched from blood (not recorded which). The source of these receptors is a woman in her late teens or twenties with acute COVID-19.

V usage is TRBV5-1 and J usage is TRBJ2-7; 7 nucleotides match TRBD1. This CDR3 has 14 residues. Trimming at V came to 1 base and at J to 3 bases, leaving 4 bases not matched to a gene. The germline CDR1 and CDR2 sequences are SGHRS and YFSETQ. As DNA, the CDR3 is TGCGCCAGCAGCTTGCGGACAGGACGCTACGAGCAGTACTTC. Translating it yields CASSLRTGRYEQYF.

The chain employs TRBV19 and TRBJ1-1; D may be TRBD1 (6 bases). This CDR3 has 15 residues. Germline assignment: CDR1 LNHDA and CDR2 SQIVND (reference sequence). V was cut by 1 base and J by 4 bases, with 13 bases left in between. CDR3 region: CASSIADRGGTEAFF. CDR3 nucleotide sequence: TGTGCCAGTAGTATAGCCGACAGAGGGGGCACTGAAGCTTTCTTT.

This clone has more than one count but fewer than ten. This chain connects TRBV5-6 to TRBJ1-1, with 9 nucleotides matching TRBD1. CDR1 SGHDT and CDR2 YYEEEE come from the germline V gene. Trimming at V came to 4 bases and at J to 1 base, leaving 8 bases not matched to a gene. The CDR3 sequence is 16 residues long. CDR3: CASSPPQGAGNTEAFF. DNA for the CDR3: TGTGCCAGCAGCCCACCACAGGGGGCCGGGAACACTGAAGCTTTCTTT.

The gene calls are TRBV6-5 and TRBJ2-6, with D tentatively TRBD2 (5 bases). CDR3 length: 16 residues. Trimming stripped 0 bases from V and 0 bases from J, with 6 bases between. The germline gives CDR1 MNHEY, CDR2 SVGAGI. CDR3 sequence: CASSYSGSSGANVLTF. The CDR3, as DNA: TGTGCCAGCAGTTACTCGGGGAGCTCTGGGGCCAACGTCCTGACTTTC.

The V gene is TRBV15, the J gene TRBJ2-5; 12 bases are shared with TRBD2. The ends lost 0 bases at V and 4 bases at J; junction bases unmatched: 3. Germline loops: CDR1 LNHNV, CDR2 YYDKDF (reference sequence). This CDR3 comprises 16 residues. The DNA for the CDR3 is TGTGCCACCAGCAGAGAGACTAGCGGGAGATCAGAGACCCAGTACTTC. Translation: CATSRETSGRSETQYF.

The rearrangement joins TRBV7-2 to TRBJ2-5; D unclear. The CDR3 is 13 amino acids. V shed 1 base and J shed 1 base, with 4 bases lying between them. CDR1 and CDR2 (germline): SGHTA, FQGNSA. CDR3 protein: CASSLERQETQYF. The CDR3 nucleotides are TGTGCCAGCAGCTTAGAGCGCCAAGAGACCCAGTACTTC.

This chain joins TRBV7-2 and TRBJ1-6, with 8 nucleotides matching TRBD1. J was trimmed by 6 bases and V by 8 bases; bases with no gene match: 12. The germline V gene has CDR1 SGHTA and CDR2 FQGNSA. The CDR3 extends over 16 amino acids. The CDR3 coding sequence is TGTGCCAGCTGCCTCCACCGAGGACAGGGTAATTCACCCCTCCACTTT. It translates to CASCLHRGQGNSPLHF.

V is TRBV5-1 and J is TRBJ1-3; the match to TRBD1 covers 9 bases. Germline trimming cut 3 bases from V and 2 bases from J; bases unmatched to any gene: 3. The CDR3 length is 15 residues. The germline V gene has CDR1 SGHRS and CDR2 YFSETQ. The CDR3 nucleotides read TGCGCCAGCAGCTCCGACAGGGGGGCTGGAAACACCATATATTTT. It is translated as CASSSDRGAGNTIYF.

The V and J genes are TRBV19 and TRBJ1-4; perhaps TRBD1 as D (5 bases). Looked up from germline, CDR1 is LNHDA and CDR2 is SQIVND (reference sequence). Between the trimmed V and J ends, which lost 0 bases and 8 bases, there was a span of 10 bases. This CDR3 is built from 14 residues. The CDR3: CASSIDRAGEKLFF. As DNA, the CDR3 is TGTGCCAGTAGTATAGACAGGGCAGGGGAAAAACTGTTTTTT.

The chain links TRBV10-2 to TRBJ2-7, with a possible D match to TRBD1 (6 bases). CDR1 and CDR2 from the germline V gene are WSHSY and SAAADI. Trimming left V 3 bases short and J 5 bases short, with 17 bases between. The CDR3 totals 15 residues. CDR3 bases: TGCGCCAGCAGTGATCAGGGGTCCCCTGGGAACGAGCAGTACTTC. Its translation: CASSDQGSPGNEQYF.

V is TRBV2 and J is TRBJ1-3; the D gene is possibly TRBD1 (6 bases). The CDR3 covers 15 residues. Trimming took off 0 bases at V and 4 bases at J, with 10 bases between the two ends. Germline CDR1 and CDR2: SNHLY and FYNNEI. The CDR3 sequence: CASSEAQGGGNTIYF. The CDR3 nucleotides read TGTGCCAGCAGTGAAGCGCAAGGGGGAGGAAACACCATATATTTT.

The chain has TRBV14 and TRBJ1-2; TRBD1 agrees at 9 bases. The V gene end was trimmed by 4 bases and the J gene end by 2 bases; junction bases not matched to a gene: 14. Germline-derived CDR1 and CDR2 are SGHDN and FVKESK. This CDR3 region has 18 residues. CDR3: CASSLTTSRDRVNYGYTF. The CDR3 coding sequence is TGTGCCAGCAGCCTAACAACGAGTAGGGACAGGGTGAACTATGGCTACACCTTC.

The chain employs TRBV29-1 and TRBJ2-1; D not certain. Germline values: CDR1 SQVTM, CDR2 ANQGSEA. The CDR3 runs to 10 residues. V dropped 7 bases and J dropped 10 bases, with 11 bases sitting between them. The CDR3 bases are TGCAGCGCCTTAATCTCCGAGCAGTTCTTC. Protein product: CSALISEQFF.

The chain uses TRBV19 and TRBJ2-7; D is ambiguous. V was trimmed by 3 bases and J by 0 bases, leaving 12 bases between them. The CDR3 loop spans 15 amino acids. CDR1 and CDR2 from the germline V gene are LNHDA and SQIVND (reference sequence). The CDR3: CASSMRQLISYEQYF. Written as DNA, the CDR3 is TGTGCCAGTAGTATGAGACAACTTATCTCCTACGAGCAGTACTTC.

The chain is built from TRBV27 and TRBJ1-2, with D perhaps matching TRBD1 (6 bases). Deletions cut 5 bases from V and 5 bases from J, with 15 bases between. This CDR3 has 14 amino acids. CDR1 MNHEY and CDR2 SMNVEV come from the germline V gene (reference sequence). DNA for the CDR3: TGTGCCAGCAGTAGAAACGGACAGTCTTATGGCTACACCTTC. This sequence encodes CASSRNGQSYGYTF.

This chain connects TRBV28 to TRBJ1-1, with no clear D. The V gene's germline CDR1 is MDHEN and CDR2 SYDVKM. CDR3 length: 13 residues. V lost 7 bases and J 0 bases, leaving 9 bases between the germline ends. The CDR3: CASTSSVNTEAFF. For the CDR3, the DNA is TGTGCCAGCACCTCTTCAGTGAACACTGAAGCTTTCTTT. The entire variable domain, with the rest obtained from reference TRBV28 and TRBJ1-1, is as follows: DVKVTQSSRYLVKRTGEKVFLECVQDMDHENMFWYRQDPGLGLRLIYFSYDVKMKEKGDIPEGYSVSREKKERFSLILESASTNQTSMYLCASTSSVNTEAFFGQGTRLTVV.

In DNA, the CDR3 is TGTGCCAGCAGCTTAGGAATAACCCGGACAGATGGAACTGAAGCTTTCTTT. It codes for CASSLGITRTDGTEAFF. The chain recombines TRBV7-9 with TRBJ1-1; perhaps TRBD1 as D (6 bases). Trimming took off 1 base at V and 5 bases at J, with 20 bases between the two ends. CDR3 length: 17 residues. Germline V gene data show CDR1 as SEHNR and CDR2 as FQNEAQ (reference sequence).

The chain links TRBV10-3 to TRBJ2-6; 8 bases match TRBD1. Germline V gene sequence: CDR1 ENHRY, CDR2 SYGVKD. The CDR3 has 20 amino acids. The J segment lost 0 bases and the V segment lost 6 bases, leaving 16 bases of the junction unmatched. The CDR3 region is CAIRDETRTGWSSGANVLTF. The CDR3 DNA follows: TGTGCCATCAGAGACGAGACGCGGACAGGGTGGAGCTCTGGGGCCAACGTCCTGACTTTC.

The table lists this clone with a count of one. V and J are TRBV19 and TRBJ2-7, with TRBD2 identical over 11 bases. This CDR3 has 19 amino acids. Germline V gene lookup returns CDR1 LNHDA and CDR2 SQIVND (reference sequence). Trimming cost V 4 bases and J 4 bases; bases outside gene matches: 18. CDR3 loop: CASSTQGPLLAGVVYEQYF. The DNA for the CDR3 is TGTGCCAGTAGTACCCAAGGTCCCTTACTAGCGGGAGTCGTATACGAGCAGTACTTC.

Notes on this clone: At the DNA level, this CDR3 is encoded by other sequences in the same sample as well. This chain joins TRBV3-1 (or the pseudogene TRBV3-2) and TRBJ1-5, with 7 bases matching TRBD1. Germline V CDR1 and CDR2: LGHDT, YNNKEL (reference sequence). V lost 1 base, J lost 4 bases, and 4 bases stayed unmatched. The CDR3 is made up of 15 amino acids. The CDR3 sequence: CASSQGSGGNQPQHF. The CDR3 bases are TGTGCCAGCAGCCAAGGGTCAGGGGGTAATCAGCCCCAGCATTTT.

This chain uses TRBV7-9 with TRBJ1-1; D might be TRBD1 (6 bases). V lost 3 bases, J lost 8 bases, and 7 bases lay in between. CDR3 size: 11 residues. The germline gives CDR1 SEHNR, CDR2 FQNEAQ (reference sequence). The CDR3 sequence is CASSFGTEAFF. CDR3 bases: TGTGCCAGCAGCTTCGGGACAGAAGCTTTCTTT.

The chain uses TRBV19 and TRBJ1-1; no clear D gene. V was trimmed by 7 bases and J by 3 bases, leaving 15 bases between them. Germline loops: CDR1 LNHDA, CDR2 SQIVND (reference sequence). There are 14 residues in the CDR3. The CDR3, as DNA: TGTGCCAGTATGAAGGCCCCCGAGGACACTGAAGCTTTCTTT. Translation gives CASMKAPEDTEAFF.

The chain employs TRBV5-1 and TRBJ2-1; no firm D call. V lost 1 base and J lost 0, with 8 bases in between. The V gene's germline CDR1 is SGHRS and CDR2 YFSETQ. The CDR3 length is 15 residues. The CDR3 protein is CASSLSGASYNEQFF. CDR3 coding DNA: TGCGCCAGCAGCTTGTCAGGTGCCTCCTACAATGAGCAGTTCTTC.

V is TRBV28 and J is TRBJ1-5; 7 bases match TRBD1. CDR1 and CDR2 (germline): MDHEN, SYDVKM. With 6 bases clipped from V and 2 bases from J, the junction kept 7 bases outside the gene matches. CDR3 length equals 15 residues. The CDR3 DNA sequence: TGTGCCAGCAGCTACTACAGGGGCGGCAATCAGCCCCAGCATTTT. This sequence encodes CASSYYRGGNQPQHF.